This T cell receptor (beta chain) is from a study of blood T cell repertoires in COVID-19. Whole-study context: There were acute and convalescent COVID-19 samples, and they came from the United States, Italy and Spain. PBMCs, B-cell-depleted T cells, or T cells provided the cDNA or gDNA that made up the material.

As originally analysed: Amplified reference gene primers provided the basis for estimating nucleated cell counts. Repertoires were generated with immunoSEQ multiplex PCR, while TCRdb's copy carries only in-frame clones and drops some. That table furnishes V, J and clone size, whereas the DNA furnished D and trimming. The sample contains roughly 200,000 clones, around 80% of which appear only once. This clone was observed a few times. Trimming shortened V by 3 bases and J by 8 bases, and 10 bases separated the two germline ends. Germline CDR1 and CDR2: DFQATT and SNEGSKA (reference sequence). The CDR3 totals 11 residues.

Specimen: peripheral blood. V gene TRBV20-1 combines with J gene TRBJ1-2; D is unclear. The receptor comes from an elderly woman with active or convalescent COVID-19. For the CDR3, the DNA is TGCAGTGCTAGCGCTAATCCCGGCTACACCTTC. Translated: CSASANPGYTF.